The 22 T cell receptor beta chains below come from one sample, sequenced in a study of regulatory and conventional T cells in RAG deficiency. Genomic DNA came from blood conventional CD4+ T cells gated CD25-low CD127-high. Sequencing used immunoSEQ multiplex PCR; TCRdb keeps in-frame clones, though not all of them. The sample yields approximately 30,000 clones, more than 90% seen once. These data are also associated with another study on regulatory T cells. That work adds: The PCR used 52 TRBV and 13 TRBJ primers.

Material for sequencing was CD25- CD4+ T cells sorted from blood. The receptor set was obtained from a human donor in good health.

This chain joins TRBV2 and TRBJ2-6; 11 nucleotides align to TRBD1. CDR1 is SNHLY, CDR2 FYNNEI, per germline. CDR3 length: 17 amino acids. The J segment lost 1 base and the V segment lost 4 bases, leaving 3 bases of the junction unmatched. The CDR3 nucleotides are TGTGCCAGCAGTGGGTGGGACAGGGGGTCTGGGGCCAACGTCCTGACTTTC. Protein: CASSGWDRGSGANVLTF.

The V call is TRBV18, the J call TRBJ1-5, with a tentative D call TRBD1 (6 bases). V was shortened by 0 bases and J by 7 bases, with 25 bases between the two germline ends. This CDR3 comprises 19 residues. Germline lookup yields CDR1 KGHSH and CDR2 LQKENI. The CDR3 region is CASSPPRRPGENSRQPQHF. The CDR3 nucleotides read TGTGCCAGCTCACCACCGAGGCGACCAGGGGAAAACTCAAGGCAGCCCCAGCATTTT.

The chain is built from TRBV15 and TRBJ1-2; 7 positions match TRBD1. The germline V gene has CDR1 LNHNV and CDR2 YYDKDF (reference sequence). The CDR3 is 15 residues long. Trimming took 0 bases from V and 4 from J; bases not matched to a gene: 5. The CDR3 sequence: CATSRDRAGGYGYTF. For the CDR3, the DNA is TGTGCCACCAGCAGAGATCGGGCAGGGGGCTATGGCTACACCTTC.

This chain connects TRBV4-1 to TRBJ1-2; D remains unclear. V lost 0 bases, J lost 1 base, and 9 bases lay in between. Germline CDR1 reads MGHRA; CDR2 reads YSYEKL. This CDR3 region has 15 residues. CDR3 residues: CASSQEVGVNYGYTF. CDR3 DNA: TGCGCCAGCAGCCAAGAGGTGGGAGTTAACTATGGCTACACCTTC.

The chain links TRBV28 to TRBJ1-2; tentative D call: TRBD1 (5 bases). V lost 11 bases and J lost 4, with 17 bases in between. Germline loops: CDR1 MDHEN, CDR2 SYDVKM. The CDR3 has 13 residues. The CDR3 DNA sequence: TGTGCCGCCGCCTCCGGCCAGGGCTATGGCTACACCTTC. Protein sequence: CAAASGQGYGYTF.

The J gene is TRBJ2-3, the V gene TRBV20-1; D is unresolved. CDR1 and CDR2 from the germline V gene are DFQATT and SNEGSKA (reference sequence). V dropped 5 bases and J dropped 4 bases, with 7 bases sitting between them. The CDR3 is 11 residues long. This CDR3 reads CSAQVADTQYF. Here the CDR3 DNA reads TGCAGTGCTCAAGTAGCAGATACGCAGTATTTT.

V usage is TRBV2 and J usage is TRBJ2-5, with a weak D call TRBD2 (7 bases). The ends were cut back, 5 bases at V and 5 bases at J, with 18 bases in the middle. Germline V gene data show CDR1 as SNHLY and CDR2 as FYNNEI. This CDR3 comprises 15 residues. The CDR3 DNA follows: TGTGCCAGCAGTTGGAGGGGGGGGAGTTCGGAGACCCAGTACTTC. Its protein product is CASSWRGGSSETQYF.

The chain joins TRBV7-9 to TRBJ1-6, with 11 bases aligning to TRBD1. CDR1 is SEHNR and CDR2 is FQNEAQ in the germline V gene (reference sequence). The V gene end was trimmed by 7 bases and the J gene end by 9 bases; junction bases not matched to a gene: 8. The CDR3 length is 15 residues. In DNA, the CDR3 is TGTGCCAGCACCCAAACCGGGACAGGGGGTTCACCCCTCCACTTT. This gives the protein CASTQTGTGGSPLHF.

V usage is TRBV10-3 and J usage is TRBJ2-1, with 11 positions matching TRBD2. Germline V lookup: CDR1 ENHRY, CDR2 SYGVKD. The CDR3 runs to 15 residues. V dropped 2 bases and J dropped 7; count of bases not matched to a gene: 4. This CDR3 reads CAISERASGGNEQFF. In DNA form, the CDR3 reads TGTGCCATCAGTGAGAGGGCTAGCGGGGGGAATGAGCAGTTCTTC.

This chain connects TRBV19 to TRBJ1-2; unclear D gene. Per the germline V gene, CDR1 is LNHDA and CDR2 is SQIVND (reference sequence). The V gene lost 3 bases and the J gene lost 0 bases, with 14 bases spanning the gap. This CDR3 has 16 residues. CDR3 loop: CASSITHERPNYGYTF. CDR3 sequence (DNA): TGTGCCAGTAGTATCACACACGAGAGGCCTAACTATGGCTACACCTTC.

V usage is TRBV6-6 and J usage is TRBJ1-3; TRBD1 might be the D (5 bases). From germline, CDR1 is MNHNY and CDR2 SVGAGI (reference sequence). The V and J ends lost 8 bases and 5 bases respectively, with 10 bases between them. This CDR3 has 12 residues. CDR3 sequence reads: CASGQGRNTIYF. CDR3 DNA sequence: TGTGCCAGCGGACAAGGGAGAAACACCATATATTTT.

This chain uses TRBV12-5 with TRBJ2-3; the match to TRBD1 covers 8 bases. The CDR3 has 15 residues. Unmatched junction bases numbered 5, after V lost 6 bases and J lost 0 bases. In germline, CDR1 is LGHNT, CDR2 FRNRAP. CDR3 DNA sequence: TGTGCTAGTGGCCCCGGACAGGGAAGCACAGATACGCAGTATTTT. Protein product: CASGPGQGSTDTQYF.

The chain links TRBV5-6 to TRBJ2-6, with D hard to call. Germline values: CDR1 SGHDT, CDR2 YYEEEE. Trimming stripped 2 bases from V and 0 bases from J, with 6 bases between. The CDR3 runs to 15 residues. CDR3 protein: CASSFYISGANVLTF. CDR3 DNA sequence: TGTGCCAGCAGCTTCTATATCTCTGGGGCCAACGTCCTGACTTTC.

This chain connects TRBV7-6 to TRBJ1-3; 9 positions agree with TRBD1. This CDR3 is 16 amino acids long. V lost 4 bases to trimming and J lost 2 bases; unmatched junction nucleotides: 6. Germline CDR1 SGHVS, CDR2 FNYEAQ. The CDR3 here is CASSSQGAGAGNTIYF. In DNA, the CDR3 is TGTGCCAGCAGCTCACAGGGGGCTGGTGCTGGAAACACCATATATTTT.

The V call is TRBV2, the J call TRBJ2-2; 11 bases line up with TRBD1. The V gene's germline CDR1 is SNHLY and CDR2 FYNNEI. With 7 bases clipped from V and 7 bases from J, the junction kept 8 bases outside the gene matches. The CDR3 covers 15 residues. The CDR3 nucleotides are TGTGCCAGCATCCTCGGACAGGGGGCCGTCGGGGAGCTGTTTTTT. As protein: CASILGQGAVGELFF. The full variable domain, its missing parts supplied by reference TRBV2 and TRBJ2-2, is EPEVTQTPSHQVTQMGQEVILRCVPISNHLYFYWYRQILGQKVEFLVSFYNNEISEKSEIFDDQFSVERPDGSNFTLKIRSTKLEDSAMYFCASILGQGAVGELFFGEGSRLTVL.

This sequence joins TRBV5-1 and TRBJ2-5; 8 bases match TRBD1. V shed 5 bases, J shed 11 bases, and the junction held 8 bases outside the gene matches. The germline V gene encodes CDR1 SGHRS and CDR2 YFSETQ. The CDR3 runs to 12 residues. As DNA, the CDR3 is TGCGCCAGCAGTTATATGGGACAGGAGCAGTACTTC. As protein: CASSYMGQEQYF.

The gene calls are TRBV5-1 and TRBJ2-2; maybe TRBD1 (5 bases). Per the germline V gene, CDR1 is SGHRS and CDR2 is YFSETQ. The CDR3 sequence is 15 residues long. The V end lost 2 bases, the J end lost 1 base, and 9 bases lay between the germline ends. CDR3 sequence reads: CASSLFGQNTGELFF. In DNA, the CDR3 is TGCGCCAGCAGCTTATTTGGACAGAACACCGGGGAGCTGTTTTTT.

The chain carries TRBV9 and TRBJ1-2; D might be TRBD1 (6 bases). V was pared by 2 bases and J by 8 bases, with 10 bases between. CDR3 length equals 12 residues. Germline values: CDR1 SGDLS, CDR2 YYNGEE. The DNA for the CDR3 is TGTGCCAGCAGCGTGGTCAGGGGCGGCTACACCTTC. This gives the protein CASSVVRGGYTF.

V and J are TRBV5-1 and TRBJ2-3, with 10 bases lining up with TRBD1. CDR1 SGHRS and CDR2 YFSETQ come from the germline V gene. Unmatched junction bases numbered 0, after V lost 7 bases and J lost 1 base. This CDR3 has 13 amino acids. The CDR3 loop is CASGTGGTDTQYF. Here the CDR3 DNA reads TGCGCCAGCGGGACAGGGGGCACAGATACGCAGTATTTT.

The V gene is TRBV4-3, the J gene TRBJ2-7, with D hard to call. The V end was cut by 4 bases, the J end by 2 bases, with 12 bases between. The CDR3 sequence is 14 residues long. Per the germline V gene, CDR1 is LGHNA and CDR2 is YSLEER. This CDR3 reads CASSPGGFTYEQYF. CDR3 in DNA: TGCGCCAGCAGCCCTGGCGGCTTTACCTACGAGCAGTACTTC.

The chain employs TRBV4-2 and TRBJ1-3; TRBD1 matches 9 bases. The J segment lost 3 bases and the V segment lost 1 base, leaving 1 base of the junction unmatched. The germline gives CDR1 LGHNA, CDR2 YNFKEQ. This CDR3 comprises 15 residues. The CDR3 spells CASSQGGQGGNTIYF. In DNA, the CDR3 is TGTGCCAGCAGCCAAGGGGGACAGGGTGGAAACACCATATATTTT.

CDR3 in DNA: TGCGCCAGCAGCGCCAGGACAGGGGGCGCTACCGGGGAGCTGTTTTTT. Its translation: CASSARTGGATGELFF. The chain has TRBV10-1 and TRBJ2-2; the match to TRBD1 covers 11 bases. There are 16 residues in the CDR3. The junction had 8 bases not matched to a gene; V was cut back by 6 bases and J by 5 bases. The germline V gene encodes CDR1 WNHNN and CDR2 SYGVQD (reference sequence).